The clone carrying this T cell receptor beta chain was observed at least ten times. Its antigen is undetermined. This record comes from a study of breast tumors, draining lymph nodes, adjacent tissues. Study-wide results and limits: That most tumor T cells come from lymph nodes remained unproven. Most tumor T cells seemingly derive from lymph node, then expand in tumor. Tumor repertoires ranked between lymph nodes and nontumor tissue in diversity, with V and J gene preferences.

Samples came from axillary lymph nodes draining the breast cancer. This CDR3 has 19 residues. Per germline, CDR1 LGHNA and CDR2 YNFKEQ. The V and J ends lost 2 bases and 2 bases, in that order; junction bases with no gene match: 11. Each CDR3 protein is one row after TCRdb ran MiXCR on the multiplex PCR reads. In the table there are fewer than 140,000 distinct CDR3 sequences, about 29% of which are singletons. This TCR was sampled from a female donor with breast cancer. Some clones in this sample may be carry-over from other donors' samples. Input material: axillary lymph node tissue. The genes are TRBV4-2 and TRBJ2-1; 11 bases are a match to TRBD2. Here the CDR3 DNA reads TGTGCCAGCAGCCAAACACTAGCGGGAGCCTCCCCCACCTACAATGAGCAGTTCTTC. Residues: CASSQTLAGASPTYNEQFF.